These T cell receptor beta chains were read from a single sample in a study of blood T cell repertoires in COVID-19. Libraries were prepared by immunoSEQ multiplex PCR; TCRdb keeps only in-frame clonotypes and omits some of them. The sample lists approximately 440,000 clones; 87% were seen once. Sequencing was done on a sample of PBMCs or T cells enriched from blood (not recorded which). All receptors come from a young woman who had recovered from COVID-19. Each CDR3 is given with its conserved first and last residue. The order of the fields is CDR3 protein, V gene, J gene.

CASSPYLRVGEQYF	TRBV14	TRBJ2-7
CASSQEGPGLRLMWPQHF	TRBV4-1	TRBJ1-5
CASNHRPWGNQPQHF	TRBV11-3	TRBJ1-5
CASSSPSGGEAFF	TRBV28	TRBJ1-1
CASSSKAIRGLNEKLFF	TRBV19	TRBJ1-4
CASGYRGLPGYTF	TRBV4-1	TRBJ1-2
CASSRYTGTGLDTIYF	TRBV3-1/TRBV3-2	TRBJ1-3
CASSRSPDRPVRGEAFF	TRBV6-6	TRBJ1-1
CASSAGLAVENEQFF	TRBV5-1	TRBJ2-1
CASSQDYGGKLFF	TRBV3-1/TRBV3-2	TRBJ1-4